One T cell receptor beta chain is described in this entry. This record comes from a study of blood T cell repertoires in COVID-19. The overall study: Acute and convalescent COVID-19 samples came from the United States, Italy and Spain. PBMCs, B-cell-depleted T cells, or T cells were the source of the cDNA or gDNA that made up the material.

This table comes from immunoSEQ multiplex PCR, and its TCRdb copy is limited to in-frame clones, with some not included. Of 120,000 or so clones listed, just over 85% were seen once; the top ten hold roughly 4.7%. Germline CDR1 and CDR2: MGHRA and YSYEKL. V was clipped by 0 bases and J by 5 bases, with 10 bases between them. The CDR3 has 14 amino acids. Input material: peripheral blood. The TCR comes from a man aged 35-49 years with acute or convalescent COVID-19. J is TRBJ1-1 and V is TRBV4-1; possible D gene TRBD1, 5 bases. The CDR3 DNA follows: TGCGCCAGCAGCCAAGAGTCAGGGTGGACTGAAGCTTTCTTT. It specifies CASSQESGWTEAFF.